This T cell receptor (beta chain) was documented in a study of spatial heterogeneity in lung cancer. Study as a whole: Sequences of the beta chain were consistently detected in greater numbers than alpha-chain sequences. General observations from the study: Tumor mutation counts were tracked by expanded intratumoral alpha and beta TCR counts.

The germline CDR1 and CDR2 sequences are MNHEY and SVGAGI. Trimming took off 6 bases at V and 2 bases at J, with 11 bases between the two ends. The CDR3 runs 13 residues. Time point described: sample taken at primary tumor resection. The donor group consisted of roughly 76 patients who had untreated, early-stage non-small cell lung cancer. No cell sorting; template was whole RNA from tumor, lung tissue or PBMC. Sample share makes this clonotype medium-sized. The antigen remains unidentified. The library was designed around alpha chains, so this beta chain is a stray read whose abundance carries little weight. Each CDR3 protein gets one entry after TCRdb re-called the 5' RACE reads with MiXCR. The sample shows around 4,000 distinct CDR3 sequences, roughly 8.8% of them seen only once.

This receptor was obtained from a male donor with early-stage non-small cell lung cancer. The J gene is TRBJ2-7, the V gene TRBV6-5; the D gene is possibly TRBD1 (6 bases). Source: lung tumor tissue, taken at surgery. The CDR3 DNA is TGTGCCAGCAGACTACAGGGTACCTACGAGCAGTACTTC. Amino acids: CASRLQGTYEQYF.